This passage covers 5 T cell receptor beta chains from one sample sequenced in a study of cytomegalovirus exposure and HLA in healthy donors. PCR primers comprised 60 Vbeta and 13 Jbeta primers. Clones were read by immunoSEQ multiplex PCR, and TCRdb kept only the in-frame ones, dropping some. The table has about 190,000 clones, roughly 81% seen once. Sequenced sample: PBMCs. These receptors were collected from a woman aged 25 to 39 in good health and CMV-seropositive.

A few counts support this clone. The chain carries TRBV6-5 and TRBJ2-7, with D tentatively TRBD1 (6 bases). Trimming took 7 bases from V and 3 from J, leaving 19 bases between them. Germline V gene data show CDR1 as MNHEY and CDR2 as SVGAGI. This CDR3 has 15 amino acids. The CDR3 spells CASTAFHRDNYEQYF. As DNA, the CDR3 is TGTGCCAGCACGGCGTTTCACAGGGACAACTACGAGCAGTACTTC.

This clone has just one count. V usage is TRBV5-4 and J usage is TRBJ2-2; D may be TRBD1 (6 bases). Germline-derived CDR1 and CDR2 are SGHNT and YYREEE (reference sequence). The CDR3 totals 16 residues. Trimming left V 2 bases short and J 1 base short, with 12 bases between. CDR3 sequence reads: CASSLGQLLNTGELFF. DNA of the CDR3: TGTGCCAGCAGCTTAGGACAGCTCTTGAACACCGGGGAGCTGTTTTTT.

The chain combines TRBV28 with TRBJ1-5, with 7 bases aligning to TRBD1. Unmatched junction bases numbered 8, after V lost 8 bases and J lost 7 bases. In germline, CDR1 is MDHEN, CDR2 SYDVKM. This CDR3 has 13 amino acids. The CDR3 reads CASRKGGIQPQHF. Written as DNA, the CDR3 is TGTGCCAGCCGTAAAGGGGGCATACAGCCCCAGCATTTT.

J is TRBJ2-7 and V is TRBV27; no firm D call. V lost 3 bases to trimming and J lost 1 base, with 13 bases between them. This CDR3 has 15 residues. Germline CDR1 reads MNHEY; CDR2 reads SMNVEV (reference sequence). The CDR3 loop is CASSFQGWASYEQYF. The CDR3 region has the DNA TGTGCCAGCAGTTTCCAAGGATGGGCTTCCTACGAGCAGTACTTC.

This chain connects TRBV5-1 to TRBJ1-1; D is undetermined. V lost 2 bases, J lost 0 bases, and 8 bases lay in between. The CDR3 runs to 14 residues. Per germline, CDR1 SGHRS and CDR2 YFSETQ. The chain's CDR3 is CASSFNTVNTEAFF. CDR3 nucleotide sequence: TGCGCCAGCAGCTTTAACACAGTGAACACTGAAGCTTTCTTT.